These 12 T cell receptor beta chains were sequenced from one sample in a study of blood T cell repertoires in COVID-19. TCRdb's table, derived via immunoSEQ multiplex PCR, lists solely in-frame clones and lacks some. The sample consists of 100,000 or so clones, 65% to 90% of them appearing once. The sequencing input was peripheral blood. Receptors originate from a man aged 50-59 years with acute or convalescent COVID-19.

The J gene is TRBJ1-4, the V gene TRBV3-1 (or the pseudogene TRBV3-2); D possibly corresponds to TRBD1 (6 bases). The V gene lost 5 bases and the J gene lost 8 bases, with 9 bases spanning the gap. Germline CDR1 LGHDT, CDR2 YNNKEL (reference sequence). The CDR3 totals 12 residues. The chain's CDR3 is CASSYGQEKLFF. The CDR3 DNA reads as TGTGCCAGCAGCTACGGACAGGAAAAACTGTTTTTT.

The J gene is TRBJ2-1, the V gene TRBV6-1, with a weak D call TRBD2 (6 bases). The germline gives CDR1 MNHNS, CDR2 SASEGT. This CDR3 comprises 16 residues. Trimming took off 3 bases at V and 4 bases at J, with 16 bases between the two ends. As DNA, the CDR3 is TGTGCCAGCAGTGACCAGGCGGGGAAGTTTTACAATGAGCAGTTCTTC. Translating gives CASSDQAGKFYNEQFF.

This chain joins TRBV15 and TRBJ1-1, with 9 nucleotides matching TRBD1. CDR3 length equals 13 residues. V lost 5 bases and J lost 12; bases outside the gene matches: 10. The germline gives CDR1 LNHNV, CDR2 YYDKDF (reference sequence). CDR3 DNA: TGTGCCACCAGCTACGACAGGGGGAGTGAGACTTTCTTT. Translating gives CATSYDRGSETFF.

The rearrangement joins TRBV27 to TRBJ1-2; D may be TRBD1 (5 bases). V was trimmed by 3 bases and J by 4 bases, leaving 12 bases between them. Germline CDR1 reads MNHEY; CDR2 reads SMNVEV (reference sequence). The CDR3 sequence is 14 residues long. The CDR3 loop is CASSFLGQLYGYTF. The CDR3, as DNA: TGTGCCAGCAGTTTCCTAGGACAACTCTATGGCTACACCTTC.

This chain uses TRBV6-5 with TRBJ1-1; D gene uncertain. The CDR3 is 12 amino acids. The V gene's germline CDR1 is MNHEY and CDR2 SVGAGI. The V gene lost 9 bases and the J gene lost 1 base, with 9 bases spanning the gap. The CDR3 nucleotides are TGTGCCAGTAGACACCAGAACACTGAAGCTTTCTTT. Residues: CASRHQNTEAFF.

V is TRBV6-5 and J is TRBJ2-7; maybe TRBD2 (7 bases). The CDR3 is 12 residues long. CDR1 is MNHEY and CDR2 is SVGAGI in the germline V gene. The ends were cut back, 11 bases at V and 6 bases at J, with 17 bases in the middle. The CDR3 DNA follows: TGTGCCGCAAGGGGGGGAGCGGGCGAGCAGTACTTC. This codes for CAARGGAGEQYF.

The genes are TRBV19 and TRBJ2-6, with TRBD1 as a possible D gene (5 bases). The CDR3 spans 13 residues. CDR1 is LNHDA, CDR2 SQIVND, per germline (reference sequence). Trimming pared 3 bases from V and 12 bases from J, leaving 12 bases between. CDR3 sequence: CASSMGRIPVLTF. CDR3 DNA: TGTGCCAGTAGTATGGGGCGGATCCCCGTCCTGACTTTC.

As DNA, the CDR3 is TGCAGCGTGTCACAGGGGGCGCGCGCTGAAGCTTTCTTT. It codes for CSVSQGARAEAFF. V is TRBV29-1 and J is TRBJ1-1, with 9 positions matching TRBD1. The CDR3 runs 13 residues. CDR1 SQVTM and CDR2 ANQGSEA come from the germline V gene. The V segment lost 6 bases and the J segment 6 bases; nucleotides outside the gene matches: 8.

CDR3 nucleotides: TGTGCCAGCAGCCCCCGCCCGTGGACAGCTTCGAAACTGTTTTTT. Translating gives CASSPRPWTASKLFF. The J gene is TRBJ1-4, the V gene TRBV9; D is perhaps TRBD1 (6 bases). In germline, CDR1 is SGDLS, CDR2 YYNGEE. V lost 4 bases to trimming and J lost 11 bases, with 21 bases between them. This CDR3 is 15 amino acids long.

The V gene is TRBV6-5, the J gene TRBJ2-3; the match to TRBD2 covers 7 bases. Trimming cost V 7 bases and J 6 bases; bases outside gene matches: 10. Per germline, CDR1 MNHEY and CDR2 SVGAGI. The CDR3 is made up of 14 amino acids. This CDR3 reads CASNPSGMGDTQYF. The CDR3 nucleotides are TGTGCCAGCAATCCCAGCGGGATGGGGGATACGCAGTATTTT.

The chain employs TRBV9 and TRBJ2-7; unclear D gene. Trimming shortened V by 0 bases and J by 6 bases, and 13 bases separated the two germline ends. The length of the CDR3 is 14 residues. Germline V lookup: CDR1 SGDLS, CDR2 YYNGEE. The CDR3 DNA reads as TGTGCCAGCAGCGTAGAGTCCCTTTGGCTCGAGCAGTACTTC. Translating gives CASSVESLWLEQYF.

V gene TRBV10-3 combines with J gene TRBJ2-1, with 7 bases lining up with TRBD2. Germline V CDR1 and CDR2: ENHRY, SYGVKD. V lost 3 bases, J lost 3 bases, and 5 bases stayed unmatched. The CDR3 runs 15 residues. The CDR3 sequence: CAISESGEVYNEQFF. The CDR3 nucleotides read TGTGCCATCAGTGAAAGCGGGGAGGTCTACAATGAGCAGTTCTTC.